This T cell receptor beta chain was obtained from a study of cytomegalovirus exposure and HLA in healthy donors. About the study: Roughly 80 million unique TCRs from HLA-typed donors made up an early data release.

As for this clone: Its antigen remains unknown.

Study outcomes and limitations: V- and J-gene trimming of TCR beta was linked (in a later analysis) to a missense DCLRE1C variant.

This CDR3 contains 15 residues. Germline assignment: CDR1 KGHSH and CDR2 LQKENI. The V end lost 4 bases, the J end lost 7 bases, and 14 bases lay between the germline ends. The PCR ran on 60 Vbeta and 13 Jbeta primers. The data were produced by immunoSEQ multiplex PCR, yet TCRdb's version contains in-frame clones alone and is incomplete. Here the sample spans 95,000 to 130,000 clones, over 60% being singletons. The gene calls are TRBV18 and TRBJ1-6; possible D gene TRBD1, 5 bases. Sequencing used PBMCs. The TCR sequence derives from a man aged 25-45 years in good health and CMV-seropositive. The CDR3 region has the DNA TGTGCCAGCTCACACCGGGCAGGGATGAATTCACCCCTCCACTTT. The encoded protein is CASSHRAGMNSPLHF.